This TCR beta chain was sequenced during a study of T-cell memory formation after mild COVID-19. Whole-study findings and limits: Whether day 37 second-wave clones are SARS-CoV-2-specific was not confirmed.

Comments on this clonotype: The target antigen is unknown.

Looked up from germline, CDR1 is LGHNA and CDR2 is YNFKEQ. V was pared by 0 bases and J by 0 bases, with 8 bases between. The CDR3 consists of 16 residues. Constant-segment-primed 5'RACE gave TCR alpha and TCR beta cDNA libraries with sample barcodes and UMIs. TCRdb called the 5' RACE reads again in MiXCR, with one record for every CDR3 protein. The table includes around 510,000 distinct CDR3 sequences, less than 25% detected once. Sequencing was carried out using PBMCs or a T cell subset sorted from them (not recorded which). This chain connects TRBV4-2 to TRBJ1-4; D remains ambiguous. The sequence was collected from an adult woman who had mild COVID-19 (a few samples of this study predate the infection). Cell type and time point are not known. DNA for the CDR3: TGTGCCAGCAGCCAAGAGGGCAGTGCAACTAATGAAAAACTGTTTTTT. Its translation is CASSQEGSATNEKLFF.